This section outlines one T cell receptor beta chain sequence together with its context. As yet, its antigen is unknown. The record originates from a study of blood T cells in healthy people across ages. Overall study results and limits: With naive T cell percentage, TCR beta diversity showed a strong correlation.

Investigators took about 9.1 milliliters of peripheral blood from every donor. The CDR3 is 12 amino acids. CDR1 is SGHTA, CDR2 FQGNSA, per germline. The V end was cut by 4 bases, the J end by 5 bases, with 6 bases between. Using a J-beta primer mix together with a sample-barcoded 5' primer, a second PCR was run for about 6 to 11 cycles. MiXCR, run by TCRdb on the 5' RACE reads, gives a single entry per CDR3 protein. Counted here are around 580,000 distinct CDR3 sequences, more than 45% occurring once; the ten biggest clones make up around 24%. This sequence was found in a man aged 80 or over in good health. Sequenced input: blood. V and J are TRBV7-2 and TRBJ2-1, with D unresolved. CDR3 sequence (DNA): TGTGCCAGCAGCTCAACAAACAATGAGCAGTTCTTC. This encodes CASSSTNNEQFF.